The rows below give T cell receptor beta chains drawn from one sample of a study of pediatric ulcerative colitis. Some clones are missing from TCRdb's copy, which holds only in-frame ones; the method was immunoSEQ multiplex PCR. The sample holds about 64,000 clones, approximately 87% seen once. Sequencing was carried out using blood. These TCRs come from a boy between 10 and 17 years old with severe ulcerative colitis. The CDR3 runs from the conserved cysteine through the conserved F or W. The D gene is left open where the match is weak. Clone size is not always given. Where it is, it says once, few, many or a class for expanded clones.

TGTGCCTGGAGTTGGGAGGGACAAGCTTTCTTT CAWSWEGQAFF NA many TRBJ1-1 TRBV30
TGTGCCATAGCGGGAGACGGGGGCACAGATACGCAGTATTTT CAIAGDGGTDTQYF TRBD2 NA TRBJ2-3 TRBV10-3
TGCAGTGCTTGGCATTCCGAGCAGTACTTC CSAWHSEQYF NA once TRBJ2-7 TRBV20-1
TGTGCCAGCTCACCAGTCACGGGACTGGCTCCTAACTACGAGCAGTACTTC CASSPVTGLAPNYEQYF NA NA TRBJ2-7 TRBV18
TGTGCCAGCAGTGAACAGCGGGACCTGCTTGAGCAGTACTTC CASSEQRDLLEQYF TRBD2 NA TRBJ2-7 TRBV2
TGTGCCAGCAGCTTAAGGGTGGAAGGGGCCAAAAACATTCAGTACTTC CASSLRVEGAKNIQYF NA NA TRBJ2-4 TRBV5-6
TGTGCCAGCAGCTTAAATGTAGGGAGTTGGGAGACCCAGTACTTC CASSLNVGSWETQYF NA NA TRBJ2-5 TRBV5-6
TGCAGTGCTGGCTACAATGAGCAGTTCTTC CSAGYNEQFF NA NA TRBJ2-1 TRBV20-1
TGTGCCAGTAGTACGGGGACAGGGGGCAACACCGGGGAGCTGTTTTTT CASSTGTGGNTGELFF TRBD1 once TRBJ2-2 TRBV19
TGTGCCAGCAGGGGGGGCTCCTACGAGCAGTACTTC CASRGGSYEQYF NA NA TRBJ2-7 TRBV25-1
TGTGCCAGCAGCCATAGACTAGCGGGAAGCTACGAGCAGTACTTC CASSHRLAGSYEQYF TRBD2 NA TRBJ2-7 TRBV7-6
TGCGCCAGCAGCCAAGATCTGGGGAGCACAGATACGCAGTATTTT CASSQDLGSTDTQYF NA NA TRBJ2-3 TRBV4-3
TGCGCCAGCAGCCTAAGCTCCTTAGGGAACACTGAAGCTTTCTTT CASSLSSLGNTEAFF NA NA TRBJ1-1 TRBV5-1
TGTGCCAGCAGCTTGGGGCCTAGCGGGAGGAACACCGGGGAGCTGTTTTTT CASSLGPSGRNTGELFF TRBD2 once TRBJ2-2 TRBV5-6
TGTGCCAGCAGCCCCGGACTAGTAGAGACCCAGTACTTC CASSPGLVETQYF TRBD2 NA TRBJ2-5 TRBV7-2
TGCAGCGTTTTTGGGGCGGATGGCTTACTGGGCAGCTCCTACAATGAGCAGTTCTTC CSVFGADGLLGSSYNEQFF NA NA TRBJ2-1 TRBV29-1
TGTGCCTGGAGTGTTTTTTCGGGGACAGGGTTCGGAGAAAAACTGTTTTTT CAWSVFSGTGFGEKLFF TRBD1 NA TRBJ1-4 TRBV30
TGTGCCTGGAGTAATAGCGGGAGGCAATACAATGAGCAGTTCTTC CAWSNSGRQYNEQFF TRBD2 NA TRBJ2-1 TRBV30
TGTGCCAGCAGTTACAGGGGGAGTCGTTACAATGAGCAGTTCTTC CASSYRGSRYNEQFF NA NA TRBJ2-1 TRBV6-6
TGTGCCAGCAGCCAAGGCCAGGGTTGGGGCTACACCTTC CASSQGQGWGYTF NA few TRBJ1-2 TRBV4-2
TGTGCCAGCAGCTTGGTAGGGACAGTCGACATTACCTATGGCTACACCTTC CASSLVGTVDITYGYTF TRBD1 once TRBJ1-2 TRBV5-6
TGTGCCAGCAGTTTGATGGGTTCGTCCTACGAGCAGTACTTC CASSLMGSSYEQYF NA NA TRBJ2-7 TRBV27
TGTGCCAGCAGCTTATGGTCCCAAGAGACCCAGTACTTC CASSLWSQETQYF NA NA TRBJ2-5 TRBV7-2
TGTGCCAGCAGTTACGTTAGCGGGACCGGGGAGCTGTTTTTT CASSYVSGTGELFF TRBD2 few TRBJ2-2 TRBV6-5
TGCGCCAGCAGCCAGGGACAGGGGTCGGCAGATACGCAGTATTTT CASSQGQGSADTQYF TRBD1 NA TRBJ2-3 TRBV4-1
TGCAGCGTAACCGACAGGGCCTACGAGCAGTACTTC CSVTDRAYEQYF TRBD1 once TRBJ2-7 TRBV29-1
TGTGCCAGCAGCTTCGGGCCGTCCGGAAACACCATATATTTT CASSFGPSGNTIYF NA NA TRBJ1-3 TRBV11-2
TGTGCCAGCAGCTTAGCTGGAAACGGGAGGGCTTACGAGCAGTACTTC CASSLAGNGRAYEQYF TRBD2 NA TRBJ2-7 TRBV11-2
TGTGCCAGCAGCTTCGTAGCAGTCGGGGAGCTGTTTTTT CASSFVAVGELFF NA NA TRBJ2-2 TRBV7-2
TGCGCCAGCAGCCGGACAGGGCCATCCTACGAGCAGTACTTC CASSRTGPSYEQYF TRBD1 NA TRBJ2-7 TRBV5-1
TGCAGCGTTGATGTGACAGGGTTGGGACTAGCCAAAAACATTCAGTACTTC CSVDVTGLGLAKNIQYF NA NA TRBJ2-4 TRBV29-1
TGTGCCAGCAGGGATGAGGGAGTCTCGGAGACCCAGTACTTC CASRDEGVSETQYF NA NA TRBJ2-5 TRBV27
TGCAGCGTCGTGGCCTCAGGAGATACGCAGTATTTT CSVVASGDTQYF NA NA TRBJ2-3 TRBV29-1
TGTGCCAGCAGCCCGGAGAGCTCCTACAATGAGCAGTTCTTC CASSPESSYNEQFF NA NA TRBJ2-1 TRBV27
TGTGCCAGCAGTGAATTTTTGTCTTTTGAAGCTAACTATGGCTACACCTTC CASSEFLSFEANYGYTF NA NA TRBJ1-2 TRBV2
TGTGCCATCAGTGAGGCGGGAGGAGATACCGGGGAGCTGTTTTTT CAISEAGGDTGELFF TRBD2 NA TRBJ2-2 TRBV10-3
TGCGCCAGCAGTGAATCGAGGGTGACTGAAGCTTTCTTT CASSESRVTEAFF NA NA TRBJ1-1 TRBV10-1
TGTGCCAGCAGCTGGACAGGGGAGACCCAGTACTTC CASSWTGETQYF TRBD1 NA TRBJ2-5 TRBV13
TGTGCCAGCAGCTTAACGTGGACCGGGGAGCTGTTTTTT CASSLTWTGELFF NA NA TRBJ2-2 TRBV7-9
TGTGCCTGGAGTGACTATCCCGGGCCAAACAACTATGGCTACACCTTC CAWSDYPGPNNYGYTF NA NA TRBJ1-2 TRBV30
TGTGCCTGGAGTGTTTTTGAGATGCAGTTCTTC CAWSVFEMQFF NA NA TRBJ2-1 TRBV30
TGTGCCAGCAGCTCAAGGGACAGAAACACTGAAGCTTTCTTT CASSSRDRNTEAFF TRBD1 NA TRBJ1-1 TRBV13
TGTGCCATCAGTGAGTCGGTGGACTTGAACACTGAAGCTTTCTTT CAISESVDLNTEAFF NA NA TRBJ1-1 TRBV10-3
TGTGCCTGGAGTACGGGAGTTGAGGATACGCAGTATTTT CAWSTGVEDTQYF NA NA TRBJ2-3 TRBV30
TGTGCCTGGGGGGAGGGGACAGGGCAGAACAATGAGCAGTTCTTC CAWGEGTGQNNEQFF TRBD1 NA TRBJ2-1 TRBV30
TGTGCCAGCAGCCCAGGGTCGGGGGAGACCCAGTACTTC CASSPGSGETQYF NA NA TRBJ2-5 TRBV11-3
TGCGCCAGCAGCCCCCGAGGGGCGAGCTCCTACGAGCAGTACTTC CASSPRGASSYEQYF NA NA TRBJ2-7 TRBV5-1
TGTGCCAGCTCACCAGTGGACAGACCCACTGAAGCTTTCTTT CASSPVDRPTEAFF NA NA TRBJ1-1 TRBV18
TGTGCCAGCTCACCTGACTACAGTCTCGAGCAGTACTTC CASSPDYSLEQYF NA once TRBJ2-7 TRBV18
TGTGCCAGTAGAAACAGCATTTCACCCCTCCACTTT CASRNSISPLHF NA once TRBJ1-6 TRBV27
TGTGCCAGCAGTCTCGACAGGGATCGTACTGAAGCTTTCTTT CASSLDRDRTEAFF TRBD1 NA TRBJ1-1 TRBV27
TGCAGCGTTGTAGGTGACGCCCAATACGAGCAGTACTTC CSVVGDAQYEQYF NA NA TRBJ2-7 TRBV29-1
TGTGCCAGCAATAGGGGGGGACTCTCCTACGAGCAGTACTTC CASNRGGLSYEQYF NA NA TRBJ2-7 TRBV6-5
TGTGCCAGCAGTCCTTTAGCGGCGGAGACCCAGTACTTC CASSPLAAETQYF NA NA TRBJ2-5 TRBV2
TGTGCCAGCAGCGTAGAATGGGGGGGAGGAACCGAGCAGTACTTC CASSVEWGGGTEQYF TRBD2 NA TRBJ2-7 TRBV9
TGTGCCAGCAGCTTAGCGGATAGTAATCAGCCCCAGCATTTT CASSLADSNQPQHF NA NA TRBJ1-5 TRBV11-2
TGTGCCAGCACCACCGGTCCCGAGCAGTACTTC CASTTGPEQYF NA medium-sized TRBJ2-7 TRBV7-9